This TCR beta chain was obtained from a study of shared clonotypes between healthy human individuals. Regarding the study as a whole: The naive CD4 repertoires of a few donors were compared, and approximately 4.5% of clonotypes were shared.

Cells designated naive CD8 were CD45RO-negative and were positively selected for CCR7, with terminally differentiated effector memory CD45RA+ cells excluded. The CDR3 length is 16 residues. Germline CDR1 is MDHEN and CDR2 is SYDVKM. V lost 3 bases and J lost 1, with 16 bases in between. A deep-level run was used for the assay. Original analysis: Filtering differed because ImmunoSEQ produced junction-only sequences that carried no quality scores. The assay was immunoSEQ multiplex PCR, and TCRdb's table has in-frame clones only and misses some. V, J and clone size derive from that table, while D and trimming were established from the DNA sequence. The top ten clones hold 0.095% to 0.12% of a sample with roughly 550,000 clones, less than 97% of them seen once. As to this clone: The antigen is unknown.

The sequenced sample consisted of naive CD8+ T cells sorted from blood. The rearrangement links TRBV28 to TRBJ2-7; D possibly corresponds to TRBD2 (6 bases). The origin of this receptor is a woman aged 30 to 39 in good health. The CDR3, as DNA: TGTGCCAGCAGTTTCGGGGGAGCCCTTAGTTCCTACGAGCAGTACTTC. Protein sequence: CASSFGGALSSYEQYF.